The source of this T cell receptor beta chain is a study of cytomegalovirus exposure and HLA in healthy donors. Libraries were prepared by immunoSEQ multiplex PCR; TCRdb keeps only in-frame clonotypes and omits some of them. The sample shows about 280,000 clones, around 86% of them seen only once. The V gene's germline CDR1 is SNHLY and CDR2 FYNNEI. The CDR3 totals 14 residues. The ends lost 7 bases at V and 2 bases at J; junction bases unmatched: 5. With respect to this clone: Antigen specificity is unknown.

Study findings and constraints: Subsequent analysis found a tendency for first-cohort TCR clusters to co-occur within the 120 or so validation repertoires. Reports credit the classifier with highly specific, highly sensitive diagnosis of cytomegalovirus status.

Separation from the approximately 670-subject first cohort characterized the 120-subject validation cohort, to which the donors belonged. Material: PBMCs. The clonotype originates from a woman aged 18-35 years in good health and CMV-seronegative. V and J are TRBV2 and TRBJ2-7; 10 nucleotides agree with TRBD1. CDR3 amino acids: CASMQGQGTYEQYF. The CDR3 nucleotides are TGTGCCAGCATGCAGGGACAGGGGACCTACGAGCAGTACTTC. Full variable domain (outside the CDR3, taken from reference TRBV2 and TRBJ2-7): EPEVTQTPSHQVTQMGQEVILRCVPISNHLYFYWYRQILGQKVEFLVSFYNNEISEKSEIFDDQFSVERPDGSNFTLKIRSTKLEDSAMYFCASMQGQGTYEQYFGPGTRLTVT.